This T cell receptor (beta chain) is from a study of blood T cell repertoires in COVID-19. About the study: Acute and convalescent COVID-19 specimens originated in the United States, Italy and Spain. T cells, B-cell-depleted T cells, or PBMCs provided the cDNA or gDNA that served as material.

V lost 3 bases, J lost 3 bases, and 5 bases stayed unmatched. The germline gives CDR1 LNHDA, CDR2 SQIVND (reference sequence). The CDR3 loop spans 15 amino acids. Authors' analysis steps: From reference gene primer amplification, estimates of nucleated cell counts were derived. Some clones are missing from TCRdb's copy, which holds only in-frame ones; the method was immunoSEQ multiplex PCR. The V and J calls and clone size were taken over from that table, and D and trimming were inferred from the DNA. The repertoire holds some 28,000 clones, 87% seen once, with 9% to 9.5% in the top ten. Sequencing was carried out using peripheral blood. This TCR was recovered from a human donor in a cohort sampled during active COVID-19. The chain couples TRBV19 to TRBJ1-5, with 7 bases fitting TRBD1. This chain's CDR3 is CASSIQGEINQPQHF. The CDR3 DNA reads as TGTGCCAGTAGTATTCAGGGGGAGATCAATCAGCCCCAGCATTTT.